This T cell receptor beta chain was recovered during a study of graft-versus-host responses after intestinal transplantation (dated by TCRdb to the early 2020s). About the full investigation: The transplants that recipients received were multivisceral, liver-intestinal, or isolated intestinal. Anti-thymocyte globulin induction was given to all recipients, followed by maintenance tacrolimus and steroids for approximately three years. Graft-versus-host and host-versus-graft alloreactive T cell clones were tracked in the graft, circulation and bone marrow after intestinal transplantation using bulk TCR-beta CDR3 sequencing. Alloreactive clones were identified by sequencing pre-transplant mixed lymphocyte reaction products and comparing them with unstimulated pre-transplant donor and recipient T cells. The cohort enrolled 20 to 30 intestinal transplant recipients including one retransplant, and a few patients lacking pretransplant specimens were excluded. Donor T cell macrochimerism was defined as a peak of at least 4% donor T cells among recipient peripheral blood mononuclear cells. Instead of going to the commercial service, samples from a few later patients were sequenced in-house on an Illumina MiSeq and processed with MiXCR. The full study reports these points: GvH clones were detected in recipient bone marrow, and some appeared earlier in ileal mucosa or blood, consistent with an intestinal mucosal origin. Conclusions were limited by the relatively low number and heterogeneity of intestinal transplant patients. Patients with donor T cell macrochimerism had high GvH to HvG T cell clonal ratios in their allografts. Early after transplant, peak levels of circulating GvH clones were associated with declines in HvG clones.

Blood samples were collected up to 4 times in the first month after transplant and then at least monthly when available. The germline ends are 12 bases apart after V is trimmed by 0 bases and J by 4 bases. From a lookup of the germline V gene, CDR1 and CDR2 are MNHEY and SVGAGI. The CDR3 sequence holds 15 residues, the cysteine and phenylalanine included. The entry retains the CDR3 DNA only, 45 bases that are in frame from base 1. Of note for this clone: Its antigen is currently not known. Base qualities are not at hand, and no much larger clone is one base apart.

The library was built by means of the immunoSEQ multiplex PCR assay. For most patients, high-throughput TCR-beta CDR3 sequencing of genomic DNA was performed by Adaptive Biotechnologies. Processing in the source paper ran as follows. TCR sequencing data for approximately 17 patients were retrieved from Adaptive's ImmunoSEQ software; three other patients were processed with MiXCR and VDJtools. CDR3 nucleotide sequences shared by donor and recipient were removed because the origin of these sequences could not be assigned. Alloreactive clones required at least 2-fold expansion over unstimulated cells and minimum CFSE-low frequency of 0.002% (template counts) or 0.001% (read counts). A clone was considered mappable if detected in the sequenced pre-transplant spleen, lymph node, or MLR CFSE-low populations of the donor or recipient. Cumulative frequency of alloreactive clones was calculated as a percentage of all sequences weighted by copy number. Held by TCRdb, this immuneACCESS table contains in-frame sequences only and omits some clones. Under half of the omission traces to an unresolved V gene where checked; the cause of the rest is unknown. Clone size and the V and J calls come from that table; the DNA yielded D and trimming. This sample gives 20,000 to 25,000 clones in total; roughly 95% of them show up just once. Of the sample, about 0.52% falls within the top ten clones.

The V and J genes are TRBV6-5 and TRBJ1-2; the D gene cannot be named for sure. Specimen: PBMCs, collected 156 days after intestinal transplant. The receptor comes from a human patient who received an intestinal transplant, so some T cells may come from the graft donor. The nucleotide sequence reads as follows: TGTGCCAGCAGTTACTCGATCACCCCTCCCTATGGCTACACCTTC. Translation gives CASSYSITPPYGYTF.